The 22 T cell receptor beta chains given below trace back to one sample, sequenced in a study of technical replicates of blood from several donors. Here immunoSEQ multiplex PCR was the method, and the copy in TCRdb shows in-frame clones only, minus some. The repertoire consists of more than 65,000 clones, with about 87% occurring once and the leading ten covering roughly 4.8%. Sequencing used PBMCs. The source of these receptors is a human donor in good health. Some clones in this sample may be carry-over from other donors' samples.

This CDR3 reads CASSRQGAGELFF. The CDR3 bases are TGTGCCAGCAGCCGACAGGGTGCCGGGGAGCTGTTTTTT. This chain links TRBV5-8 with TRBJ2-2, with TRBD1 matching over 7 bases. The germline CDR1 and CDR2 sequences are SGHTS and YDEGEE. The CDR3 covers 13 residues. With V trimmed by 4 bases and J by 6 bases, 3 bases remained unmatched.

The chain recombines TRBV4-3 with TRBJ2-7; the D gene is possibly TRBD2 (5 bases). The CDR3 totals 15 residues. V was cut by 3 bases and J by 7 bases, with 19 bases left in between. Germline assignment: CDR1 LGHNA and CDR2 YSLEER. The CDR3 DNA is TGCGCCAGCAGCCAGGAACCGGGTCCTACGGGGGAGCAGTACTTC. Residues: CASSQEPGPTGEQYF.

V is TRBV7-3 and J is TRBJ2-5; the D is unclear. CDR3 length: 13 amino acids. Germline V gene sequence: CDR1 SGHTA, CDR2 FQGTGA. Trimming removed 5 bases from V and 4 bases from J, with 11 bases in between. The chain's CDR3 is CASSPRTGETQYF. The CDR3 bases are TGTGCCAGCAGCCCCCGTACTGGAGAGACCCAGTACTTC.

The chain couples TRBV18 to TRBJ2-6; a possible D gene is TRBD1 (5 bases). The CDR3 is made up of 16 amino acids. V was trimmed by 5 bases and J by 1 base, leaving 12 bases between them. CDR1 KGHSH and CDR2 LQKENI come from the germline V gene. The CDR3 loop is CASSNRRGSGANVLTF. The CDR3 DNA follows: TGTGCCAGCTCAAACAGGAGAGGTTCTGGGGCCAACGTCCTGACTTTC.

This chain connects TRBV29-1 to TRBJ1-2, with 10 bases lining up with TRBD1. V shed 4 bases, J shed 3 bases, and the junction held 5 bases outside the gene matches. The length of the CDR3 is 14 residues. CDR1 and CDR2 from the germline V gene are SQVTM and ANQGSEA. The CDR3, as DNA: TGCAGCGTTGCTAAAGGGACAGGGGACTATGGCTACACCTTC. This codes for CSVAKGTGDYGYTF.

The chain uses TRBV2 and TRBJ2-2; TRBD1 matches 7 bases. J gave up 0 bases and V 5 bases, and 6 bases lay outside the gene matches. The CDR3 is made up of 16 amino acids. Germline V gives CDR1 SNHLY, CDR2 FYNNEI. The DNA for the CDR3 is TGTGCCAGCAGTCCTAAGACAGGGTCGAACACCGGGGAGCTGTTTTTT. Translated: CASSPKTGSNTGELFF. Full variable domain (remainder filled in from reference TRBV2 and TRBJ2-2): EPEVTQTPSHQVTQMGQEVILRCVPISNHLYFYWYRQILGQKVEFLVSFYNNEISEKSEIFDDQFSVERPDGSNFTLKIRSTKLEDSAMYFCASSPKTGSNTGELFFGEGSRLTVL.

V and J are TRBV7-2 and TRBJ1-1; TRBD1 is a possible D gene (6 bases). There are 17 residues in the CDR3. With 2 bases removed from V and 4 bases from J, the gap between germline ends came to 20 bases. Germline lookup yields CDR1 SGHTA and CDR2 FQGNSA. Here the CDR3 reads CASSLRWGGFGSTEAFF. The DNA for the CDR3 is TGTGCCAGCAGCTTACGTTGGGGGGGCTTTGGTTCCACTGAAGCTTTCTTT.

The CDR3 sequence: CASSRQGDSYNEQFF. The CDR3 bases are TGTGCCAGCAGCCGACAGGGAGATTCTTACAATGAGCAGTTCTTC. V gene TRBV7-9 combines with J gene TRBJ2-1; TRBD1 agrees at 7 bases. Germline assignment: CDR1 SEHNR and CDR2 FQNEAQ (reference sequence). The ends lost 5 bases at V and 4 bases at J; junction bases unmatched: 8. The length of the CDR3 is 15 residues.

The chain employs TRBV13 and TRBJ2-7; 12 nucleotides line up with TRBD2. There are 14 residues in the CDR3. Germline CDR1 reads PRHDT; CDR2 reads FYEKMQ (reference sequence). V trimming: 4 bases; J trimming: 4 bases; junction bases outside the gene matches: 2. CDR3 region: CASSSLAGGYEQYF. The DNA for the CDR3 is TGTGCCAGCAGCTCACTAGCGGGGGGATACGAGCAGTACTTC.

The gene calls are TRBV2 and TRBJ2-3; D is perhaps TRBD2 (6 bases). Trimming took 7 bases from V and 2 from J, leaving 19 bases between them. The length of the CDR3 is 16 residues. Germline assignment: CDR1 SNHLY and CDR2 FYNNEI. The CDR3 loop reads CASTSSLGGPTDTQYF. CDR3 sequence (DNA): TGTGCCAGCACGTCGTCCCTCGGGGGACCCACAGATACGCAGTATTTT.

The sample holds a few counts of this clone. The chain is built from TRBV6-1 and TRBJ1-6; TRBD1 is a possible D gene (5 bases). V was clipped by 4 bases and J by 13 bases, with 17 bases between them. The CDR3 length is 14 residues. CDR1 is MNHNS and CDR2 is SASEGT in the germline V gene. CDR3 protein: CASSGPGDKGPLHF. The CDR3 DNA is TGTGCCAGCAGTGGCCCGGGAGACAAGGGGCCCCTCCACTTT.

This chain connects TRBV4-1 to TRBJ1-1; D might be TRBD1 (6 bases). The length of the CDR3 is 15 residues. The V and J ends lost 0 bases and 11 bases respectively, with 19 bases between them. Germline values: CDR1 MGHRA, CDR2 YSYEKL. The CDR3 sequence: CASSQDAGLTRGAFF. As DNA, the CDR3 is TGCGCCAGCAGCCAAGATGCCGGGCTGACCAGGGGCGCTTTCTTT.

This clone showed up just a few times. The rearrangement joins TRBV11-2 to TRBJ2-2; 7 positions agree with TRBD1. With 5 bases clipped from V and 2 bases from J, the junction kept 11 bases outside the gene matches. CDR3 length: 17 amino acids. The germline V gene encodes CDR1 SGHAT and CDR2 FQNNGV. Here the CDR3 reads CASSRRLGTENTGELFF. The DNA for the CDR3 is TGTGCCAGCAGCCGGCGATTGGGGACAGAAAACACCGGGGAGCTGTTTTTT.

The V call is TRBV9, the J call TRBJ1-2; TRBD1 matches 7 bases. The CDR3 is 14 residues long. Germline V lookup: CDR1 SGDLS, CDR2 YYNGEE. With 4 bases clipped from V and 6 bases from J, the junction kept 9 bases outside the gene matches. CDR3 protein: CASSWSTGENGYTF. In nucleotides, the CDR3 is TGTGCCAGCAGCTGGAGCACAGGGGAAAATGGCTACACCTTC.

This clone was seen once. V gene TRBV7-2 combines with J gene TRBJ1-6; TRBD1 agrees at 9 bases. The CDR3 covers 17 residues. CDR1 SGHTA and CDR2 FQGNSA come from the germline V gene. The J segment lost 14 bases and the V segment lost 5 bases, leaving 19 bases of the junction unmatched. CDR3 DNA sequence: TGTGCCAGCAGCCTCCCTAGCGTCCGGGACAGGGCTATGACCCTCCACTTT. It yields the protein CASSLPSVRDRAMTLHF.

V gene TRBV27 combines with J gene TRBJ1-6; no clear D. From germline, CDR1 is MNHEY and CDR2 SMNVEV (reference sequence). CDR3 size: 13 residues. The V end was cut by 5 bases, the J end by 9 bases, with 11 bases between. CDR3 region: CASSVRGVSPLHF. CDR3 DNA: TGTGCCAGCAGTGTCCGGGGAGTTTCACCCCTCCACTTT.

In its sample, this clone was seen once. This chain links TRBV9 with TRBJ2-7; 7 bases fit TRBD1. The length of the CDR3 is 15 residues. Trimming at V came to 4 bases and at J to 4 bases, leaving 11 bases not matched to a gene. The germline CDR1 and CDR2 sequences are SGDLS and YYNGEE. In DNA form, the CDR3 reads TGTGCCAGCAGCCCAGACGACAGGGAAAGGTACGAGCAGTACTTC. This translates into CASSPDDRERYEQYF.

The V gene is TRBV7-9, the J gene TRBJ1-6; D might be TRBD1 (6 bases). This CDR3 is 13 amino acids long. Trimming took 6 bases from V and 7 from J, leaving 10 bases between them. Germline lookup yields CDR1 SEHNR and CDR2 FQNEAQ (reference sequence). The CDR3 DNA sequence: TGTGCCAGCAGACCGGACAGCAATTCACCCCTCCACTTT. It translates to CASRPDSNSPLHF.

For the CDR3, the DNA is TGCGCCAGCAGCCAAGATGGGGGCAGGGTCGGCAATCAGCCCCAGCATTTT. This codes for CASSQDGGRVGNQPQHF. The chain recombines TRBV4-1 with TRBJ1-5; D possibly corresponds to TRBD1 (6 bases). Between the trimmed V and J ends, which lost 0 bases and 2 bases, there was a span of 14 bases. This CDR3 contains 17 residues. The germline gives CDR1 MGHRA, CDR2 YSYEKL.

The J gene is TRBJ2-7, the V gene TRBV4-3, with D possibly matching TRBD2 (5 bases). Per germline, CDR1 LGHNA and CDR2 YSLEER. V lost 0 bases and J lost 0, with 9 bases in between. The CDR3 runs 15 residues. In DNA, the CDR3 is TGCGCCAGCAGCCAAGATCACGGGATCTCCTACGAGCAGTACTTC. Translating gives CASSQDHGISYEQYF.

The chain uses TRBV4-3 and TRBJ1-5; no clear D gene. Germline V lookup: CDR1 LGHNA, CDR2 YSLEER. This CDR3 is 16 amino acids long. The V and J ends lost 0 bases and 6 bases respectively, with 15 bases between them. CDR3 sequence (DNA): TGCGCCAGCAGCCAAGATCTCGAGGATCTAGGTCAGCCCCAGCATTTT. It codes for CASSQDLEDLGQPQHF.

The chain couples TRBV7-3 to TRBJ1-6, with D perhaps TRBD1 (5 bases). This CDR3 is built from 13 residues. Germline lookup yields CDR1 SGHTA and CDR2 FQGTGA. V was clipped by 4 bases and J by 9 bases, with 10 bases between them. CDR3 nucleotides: TGTGCCAGCAGCTCCCAGGGAGGTTCACCCCTCCACTTT. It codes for CASSSQGGSPLHF.